This T cell receptor beta chain originates from a study of shared clonotypes between healthy human individuals. Study-level information: The cohort comprised a couple of women and a few men. Their ages spanned 18 to 49 years. Regarding the study as a whole: In contrast to clonotypes shared by all four donors, non-shared clonotypes had lower generation probabilities. Memory subsets had estimated richness that was generally smaller than that of naive subsets. Despite large depth, rarefaction showed incomplete sorted-subset sequencing.

The repertoire was sequenced with immunoSEQ multiplex PCR; TCRdb's copy has only in-frame clones and lacks some. The table shows over a million clones, with around three quarters occurring only once. As concerns this clone: What it binds is not known.

The CDR3 runs 14 residues. V dropped 5 bases and J dropped 4 bases, with 11 bases sitting between them. CDR1 and CDR2 from the germline V gene are MNHEY and SMNVEV (reference sequence). The chain recombines TRBV27 with TRBJ2-2; no reliable D call. This sequence was found in a man between 18 and 35 years old in good health. Some clones in this sample may be carry-over from other donors' samples. The sample was memory CD4+ T cells from PBMCs. The subset is: CD45RA-negative fraction. The CDR3 DNA sequence: TGTGCCAGCAGTCCTGACATTCCCACCGGGGAGCTGTTTTTT. It codes for CASSPDIPTGELFF.